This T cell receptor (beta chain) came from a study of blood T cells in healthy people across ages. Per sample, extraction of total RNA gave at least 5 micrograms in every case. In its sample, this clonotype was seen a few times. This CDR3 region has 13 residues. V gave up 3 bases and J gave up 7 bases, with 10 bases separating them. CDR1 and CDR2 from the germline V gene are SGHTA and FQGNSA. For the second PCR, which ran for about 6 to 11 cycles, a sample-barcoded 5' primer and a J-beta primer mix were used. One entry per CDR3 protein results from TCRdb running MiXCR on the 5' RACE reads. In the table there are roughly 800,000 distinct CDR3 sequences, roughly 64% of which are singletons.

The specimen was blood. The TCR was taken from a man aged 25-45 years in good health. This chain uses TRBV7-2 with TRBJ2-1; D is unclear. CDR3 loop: CASSFARGNEQFF. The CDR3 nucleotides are TGTGCCAGCAGCTTCGCAAGAGGAAATGAGCAGTTCTTC.